This T cell receptor beta chain was observed in a study of beta chain features in type 1 diabetes. About the research overall: Healthy donors resembled patients in age, gender and cell yields. Findings and limits, study-wide: Type 1 diabetes patients showed a moderate but significant shortening of TCRB CDR3s in all four CD4+ subsets.

This clone was recorded a few times. Its antigen is as yet unknown. Germline V gene lookup returns CDR1 SNHLY and CDR2 FYNNEI. This CDR3 has 13 residues. V shed 8 bases, J shed 5 bases, and the junction held 7 bases outside the gene matches. The authors sorted CD4+ naive, central memory, regulatory and stem cell-like memory cells via CD45RO/CCR7/CD25/CD127/CD95/CD27. Expressed TCRB transcripts were sequenced because the entire RNA isolate underwent reverse transcription. Deep immunoSEQ sequencing covered naive, central memory and regulatory T cell samples. Repertoires were generated with immunoSEQ multiplex PCR, while TCRdb's copy carries only in-frame clones and drops some. The profile shows 300,000 to 450,000 clones, over 8.5% of them singletons.

The TCR comes from a man aged 25-45 years with type 1 diabetes. The specimen was central memory CD4+ T cells from blood. J is TRBJ1-2 and V is TRBV2; 8 nucleotides align to TRBD1. The CDR3 DNA follows: TGTGCCAGCGTGGGCAGGGGGCAGTATGGCTACACCTTC. It codes for CASVGRGQYGYTF.